This T cell receptor (beta chain) was retrieved from a study of blood T cell repertoires in COVID-19. Method: immunoSEQ multiplex PCR; TCRdb's copy keeps in-frame clones and lacks some. Among about 170,000 clones, approximately 86% were seen once, and the ten largest hold approximately 8.2%. The CDR3 length is 13 residues. V shed 3 bases and J shed 5 bases, with 8 bases lying between them. Germline loops: CDR1 SEHNR, CDR2 FQNEAQ (reference sequence). This rearrangement joins TRBV7-9 to TRBJ1-5; D perhaps matches TRBD1 (5 bases). This receptor was identified in an elderly woman with COVID-19, enrolled during active disease. Source material: peripheral blood. CDR3 residues: CASSFDSDQPQHF. DNA of the CDR3: TGTGCCAGCAGCTTTGACAGCGATCAGCCCCAGCATTTT.